This is a list of T cell receptor beta chains from one sample in a study of identical twins. Each CDR3 protein is one row after TCRdb ran MiXCR on the 5' RACE reads. This sample has hundreds of thousands of distinct CDR3 sequences, with approximately 22% found just once. These sequences were also reported in another study, on T cells expressing NK-cell markers.

Sequencing was performed on PBMCs. Source of these receptors: a woman between 18 and 29 years old in good health. Both conserved end residues are part of each CDR3.

V gene: TRBV29-1
J gene: TRBJ2-1
CDR3 protein: CSVVFPWRGGSYNEQFF

V gene: TRBV5-5
J gene: TRBJ2-1
CDR3 protein: CASSSGTSGGDEQFF

V gene: TRBV5-1
J gene: TRBJ2-2
CDR3 protein: CASSFGAYTGELFF

V gene: TRBV6-1
J gene: TRBJ2-5
CDR3 protein: CASSRDTQQETQYF

V gene: TRBV12-3/TRBV12-4
J gene: TRBJ2-2
CDR3 protein: CASSLDWGETGELFF

V gene: TRBV20-1
J gene: TRBJ2-1
CDR3 protein: CSASRAEYNEQFF

V gene: TRBV9
J gene: TRBJ2-5
CDR3 protein: CASNRGGLLKYQETQYF

V gene: TRBV5-5
J gene: TRBJ1-2
CDR3 protein: CATRVGPEGYTF

V gene: TRBV20-1
J gene: TRBJ2-1
CDR3 protein: CSARSSGGADEQFF

V gene: TRBV12-3/TRBV12-4
J gene: TRBJ2-1
CDR3 protein: CASNPLGTPYNEQFF

V gene: TRBV25-1
J gene: TRBJ1-2
CDR3 protein: CASSEGGGSVSYTF

V gene: TRBV9
J gene: TRBJ1-1
CDR3 protein: CASSAKSSGTEAFF

V gene: TRBV25-1
J gene: TRBJ2-2
CDR3 protein: CASSAHGWAGELFF